Below, 21 T cell receptor beta chains from the same sample are listed, as sequenced in a study of T cells after somatic rescue of genetic block (dated by TCRdb to the early 2020s). The method was the immunoSEQ multiplex PCR assay. TCRdb took this table from immuneACCESS and kept in-frame rearrangements with V and J called. Such tables lack part of the clones; where checked against another copy, unresolved V genes explain under half of the gap, and the rest is unexplained. The sample table lists about 120,000 clones, about 93% of them with a count of one. 1.4% to 1.5% of the sample comes from the top ten. Material for sequencing was peripheral blood mononuclear cells (PBMCs). The receptors come from a woman younger than 35.

This clone was detected once. The V and J genes are TRBV11-2 and TRBJ2-2; 12 bases match TRBD2. V shed 4 bases and J 3 bases; nucleotides not matched to a gene: 3. Germline CDR1 reads SGHAT; CDR2 reads FQNNGV. The CDR3 contains 16 residues. CDR3 DNA: TGTGCCAGCAGCTCCGGACTAGCGGGGCACACCGGGGAGCTGTTTTTT. Translation gives CASSSGLAGHTGELFF.

The CDR3 nucleotides are TGTGCCAGCACCCTGAGGGGGGGTACTTTCAATGAGCAGTTCTTC. It encodes CASTLRGGTFNEQFF. The chain employs TRBV27 and TRBJ2-1; possibly TRBD2 for D (7 bases). This CDR3 spans 15 amino acids. Germline V lookup: CDR1 MNHEY, CDR2 SMNVEV (reference sequence). Trimming cost V 7 bases and J 6 bases, with 19 bases left between them.

This clone was detected only a few times. This rearrangement joins TRBV19 to TRBJ1-1; D remains ambiguous. Trimming left V 5 bases short and J 1 base short, with 11 bases between. CDR1 is LNHDA and CDR2 is SQIVND in the germline V gene (reference sequence). CDR3 length: 14 amino acids. For the CDR3, the DNA is TGTGCCAGTAGTGCCCGGGGAAGGAACACTGAAGCTTTCTTT. Translating gives CASSARGRNTEAFF. The variable domain in full, with the rest retrieved from reference TRBV19 and TRBJ1-1, is DGGITQSPKYLFRKEGQNVTLSCEQNLNHDAMYWYRQDPGQGLRLIYYSQIVNDFQKGDIAEGYSVSREKKESFPLTVTSAQKNPTAFYLCASSARGRNTEAFFGQGTRLTVV.

The chain joins TRBV6-1 to TRBJ1-3; D gene uncertain. CDR1 MNHNS and CDR2 SASEGT come from the germline V gene. V lost 2 bases and J lost 3, with 14 bases in between. The CDR3 sequence is 16 residues long. The CDR3 loop is CASSESIGLLGNTIYF. CDR3 nucleotides: TGTGCCAGCAGTGAATCAATCGGGTTACTTGGAAACACCATATATTTT.

This chain joins TRBV10-3 and TRBJ1-2; D may be TRBD1 (6 bases). The germline V and J ends were trimmed by 5 bases and 1 base, with 20 bases remaining between them. Germline V gene lookup returns CDR1 ENHRY and CDR2 SYGVKD. The CDR3 loop spans 17 amino acids. Here the CDR3 reads CAISRGVDSLFNYGYTF. CDR3 nucleotides: TGTGCCATCAGTAGAGGGGTGGACAGCTTATTTAACTATGGCTACACCTTC.

V usage is TRBV7-3 and J usage is TRBJ2-5; TRBD1 matches 10 bases. In germline, CDR1 is SGHTA, CDR2 FQGTGA. J was trimmed by 5 bases and V by 2 bases; bases with no gene match: 5. The CDR3 runs 15 residues. CDR3 loop: CASSLGTGVMETQYF. The CDR3 coding sequence is TGTGCCAGCAGCTTAGGGACAGGGGTGATGGAGACCCAGTACTTC.

The chain recombines TRBV15 with TRBJ2-3; TRBD1 or TRBD2 may be the D gene (5 bases each). Germline values: CDR1 LNHNV, CDR2 YYDKDF (reference sequence). The CDR3 length is 16 residues. V was clipped by 8 bases and J by 2 bases, with 20 bases between them. The CDR3, as DNA: TGTGCCACCGATGATCACACGGGGCCTATCACAGATACGCAGTATTTT. Translating gives CATDDHTGPITDTQYF.

The chain couples TRBV5-4 to TRBJ2-5; D possibly matches TRBD1 or TRBD2 (6 bases each). Trimming stripped 4 bases from V and 4 bases from J, with 17 bases between. Looked up from germline, CDR1 is SGHNT and CDR2 is YYREEE (reference sequence). This CDR3 comprises 15 residues. CDR3 sequence: CASSPRDISPETQYF. Written as DNA, the CDR3 is TGTGCCAGCAGCCCGCGGGACATAAGCCCAGAGACCCAGTACTTC.

The rearrangement uses TRBV19 and TRBJ1-2; perhaps TRBD1 as D (6 bases). CDR3 length equals 14 residues. Germline lookup yields CDR1 LNHDA and CDR2 SQIVND (reference sequence). The V gene lost 5 bases and the J gene lost 5 bases, with 15 bases spanning the gap. The CDR3 reads CASSGQPGNYGYTF. The CDR3 DNA reads as TGTGCCAGTAGTGGACAGCCAGGCAATTATGGCTACACCTTC.

V and J are TRBV9 and TRBJ1-2, with D maybe TRBD1 (6 bases). Per the germline V gene, CDR1 is SGDLS and CDR2 is YYNGEE. The germline V and J ends were trimmed by 1 base and 4 bases, with 17 bases remaining between them. The CDR3 has 16 amino acids. The CDR3 reads CASSVKRIGGPYGYTF. The CDR3 bases are TGTGCCAGCAGCGTAAAGAGAATCGGGGGCCCCTATGGCTACACCTTC.

The J gene is TRBJ2-7, the V gene TRBV15, with TRBD2 as a possible D gene (5 bases). The V end was cut by 5 bases, the J end by 4 bases, with 12 bases between. The germline gives CDR1 LNHNV, CDR2 YYDKDF (reference sequence). There are 13 residues in the CDR3. CDR3 sequence: CATSWASGYEQYF. CDR3 nucleotide sequence: TGTGCCACCAGCTGGGCCAGCGGTTACGAGCAGTACTTC.

V is TRBV5-1 and J is TRBJ2-1; D not certain. The V end was cut by 0 bases, the J end by 5 bases, with 3 bases between. This CDR3 has 12 residues. CDR1 and CDR2 (germline): SGHRS, YFSETQ. The CDR3 DNA sequence: TGCGCCAGCAGCTTGGGAAACAATGAGCAGTTCTTC. Its translation: CASSLGNNEQFF.

The chain links TRBV7-3 to TRBJ1-1; the D gene is possibly TRBD1 (6 bases). With 3 bases removed from V and 4 bases from J, the gap between germline ends came to 9 bases. The germline CDR1 and CDR2 sequences are SGHTA and FQGTGA. CDR3 length: 13 residues. CDR3 sequence (DNA): TGTGCCAGCAGCTTTCAAGGGGGCACTGAAGCTTTCTTT. The encoded protein is CASSFQGGTEAFF.

This rearrangement joins TRBV18 to TRBJ1-2, with 7 nucleotides matching TRBD1. The CDR3 contains 16 residues. Germline V gene data show CDR1 as KGHSH and CDR2 as LQKENI. The V and J ends lost 3 bases and 2 bases, in that order; junction bases with no gene match: 9. CDR3 protein: CASSPGQALRNYGYTF. Written as DNA, the CDR3 is TGTGCCAGCTCACCCGGACAGGCCTTGCGGAACTATGGCTACACCTTC.

The rearrangement uses TRBV15 and TRBJ2-1; D gene ambiguous. The V gene lost 1 base and the J gene lost 7 bases, with 11 bases spanning the gap. Germline values: CDR1 LNHNV, CDR2 YYDKDF (reference sequence). This CDR3 comprises 14 residues. The CDR3 DNA reads TGTGCCACCAGCAGAGGCGGAACCGGGAATGAGCAGTTCTTC. Its protein product is CATSRGGTGNEQFF.

The V call is TRBV19, the J call TRBJ1-2, with TRBD1 matching 7 bases. V dropped 2 bases and J dropped 4; count of bases not matched to a gene: 13. Germline V CDR1 and CDR2: LNHDA, SQIVND (reference sequence). The CDR3 length is 17 residues. Written as DNA, the CDR3 is TGTGCCAGTAGTATAAATGTGCGACAGGGTTCATTCTATGGCTACACCTTC. This sequence encodes CASSINVRQGSFYGYTF.

The rearrangement links TRBV4-2 to TRBJ2-7; D unclear. Trimming pared 4 bases from V and 3 bases from J, leaving 10 bases between. CDR3 length: 13 residues. CDR1 and CDR2 (germline): LGHNA, YNFKEQ. The CDR3 loop is CASSPVGLYEQYF. The CDR3, as DNA: TGTGCCAGCAGCCCCGTAGGCCTCTACGAGCAGTACTTC.

The chain uses TRBV6-5 and TRBJ1-3, with a weak D call TRBD1 (5 bases). The CDR3 covers 14 residues. Germline CDR1 is MNHEY and CDR2 is SVGAGI. V was pared by 6 bases and J by 3 bases, with 12 bases between. CDR3 protein: CASSKQDIGNTIYF. As DNA, the CDR3 is TGTGCCAGCAGCAAACAGGATATTGGAAACACCATATATTTT.

The V gene is TRBV19, the J gene TRBJ2-5; either TRBD1 or TRBD2 may fit D (5 bases each). The CDR3 runs 15 residues. Trimming left V 3 bases short and J 1 base short, with 12 bases between. CDR1 is LNHDA, CDR2 SQIVND, per germline (reference sequence). The CDR3 loop reads CASSIGGQLQETQYF. As DNA, the CDR3 is TGTGCCAGTAGTATTGGGGGTCAGCTCCAAGAGACCCAGTACTTC. Looking up the rest from reference TRBV19 and TRBJ2-5 gives the full variable domain: DGGITQSPKYLFRKEGQNVTLSCEQNLNHDAMYWYRQDPGQGLRLIYYSQIVNDFQKGDIAEGYSVSREKKESFPLTVTSAQKNPTAFYLCASSIGGQLQETQYFGPGTRLLVL.

V is TRBV4-3 and J is TRBJ1-2; D is undetermined. The CDR3 sequence is 13 residues long. The ends were cut back, 3 bases at V and 8 bases at J, with 13 bases in the middle. In germline, CDR1 is LGHNA, CDR2 YSLEER. CDR3 bases: TGCGCCAGCAGCCAGTACTCAGTCGGCGGCTACACCTTC. As protein: CASSQYSVGGYTF.

The J gene is TRBJ1-3, the V gene TRBV7-9; D might be TRBD1 (5 bases). The germline V gene encodes CDR1 SEHNR and CDR2 FQNEAQ (reference sequence). V was clipped by 4 bases and J by 0 bases, with 16 bases between them. This CDR3 spans 17 amino acids. The DNA of the CDR3 is TGTGCCAGCAGCTCCAATATCGACAGAAGCTCTGGAAACACCATATATTTT. Translation: CASSSNIDRSSGNTIYF.